The T cell receptor beta chain described here comes from a study of shared clonotypes between healthy human individuals. CDR1 is SGHRS, CDR2 YFSETQ, per germline. V dropped 3 bases and J dropped 7; count of bases not matched to a gene: 10. The CDR3 runs to 16 residues. Repertoires were generated with immunoSEQ multiplex PCR, while TCRdb's copy carries only in-frame clones and drops some. The top ten clones hold over 0.1% of a sample with around 2.3 million clones, more than 90% of them seen once. The gene calls are TRBV5-1 and TRBJ2-1; 10 bases match TRBD2. This TCR derives from a man in his late teens or twenties in good health. The specimen sequenced was naive CD4+ T cells sorted from blood. Subset noted: CD45RA+ positively selected. CDR3 sequence reads: CASSSPGAGGKNEQFF. Written as DNA, the CDR3 is TGCGCCAGCAGCTCTCCCGGAGCGGGAGGGAAGAATGAGCAGTTCTTC.